What follows are 15 T cell receptor beta chains derived from one specimen sequenced in a study of blood T cell repertoires in COVID-19 (dated by TCRdb to 2018 to 2020). Library construction relied on the immunoSEQ multiplex PCR assay. TCRdb carries this immuneACCESS record with in-frame sequences only. Its versions omit some clonotypes, under half of them owing to an unresolved V gene in the studies checked, with the rest unexplained. Within this sample are about 39,000 clones, with 85% to 90% of them counted one time only. 4% to 5% of the sample lies in the top ten. Sequenced sample: peripheral blood. These receptors were taken from a man aged 55 to 70 with acute or convalescent COVID-19.

This clone appeared a few times. J is TRBJ2-7 and V is TRBV27; perhaps TRBD1 as D (6 bases). Trimming removed 5 bases at V and 4 bases at J, with 18 bases between. The CDR3 consists of 15 residues. Germline CDR1 reads MNHEY; CDR2 reads SMNVEV (reference sequence). The CDR3 loop is CASSPRTGIWYEQYF. DNA of the CDR3: TGTGCCAGCAGTCCCCGTACAGGGATCTGGTACGAGCAGTACTTC.

This rearrangement joins TRBV6-4 to TRBJ1-6; 10 nucleotides agree with TRBD1. V trimming: 6 bases; J trimming: 0 bases; junction bases outside the gene matches: 11. The CDR3 extends over 19 amino acids. Germline assignment: CDR1 MRHNA and CDR2 SNTAGT. The CDR3 sequence is CASRHRDRGKSSYNSPLHF. Written as DNA, the CDR3 is TGTGCCAGCAGGCACCGGGACAGGGGTAAAAGCTCCTATAATTCACCCCTCCACTTT.

This clone appeared once. The chain links TRBV19 to TRBJ2-1; no firm D call. Germline assignment: CDR1 LNHDA and CDR2 SQIVND (reference sequence). The CDR3 extends over 13 amino acids. V lost 6 bases to trimming and J lost 9 bases, with 15 bases between them. CDR3 in DNA: TGTGCCAGTAGGGAGAGTGGTATCGGTGAGCAGTTCTTC. Amino acid sequence: CASRESGIGEQFF.

The rearrangement links TRBV11-1 to TRBJ2-1, with 7 nucleotides matching TRBD2. The CDR3 covers 15 residues. Germline CDR1 is SGHAT and CDR2 is FQDESV (reference sequence). The trim removed 5 bases at V and 1 base at J, leaving 5 bases unmatched. CDR3 protein: CASSPSGGSYNEQFF. CDR3 sequence (DNA): TGTGCCAGCAGCCCCTCCGGGGGGTCCTACAATGAGCAGTTCTTC.

The rearrangement links TRBV24-1 to TRBJ1-4, with a possible D match to TRBD1 (5 bases). Trimming removed 2 bases at V and 8 bases at J, with 14 bases between. This CDR3 has 15 amino acids. Germline-derived CDR1 and CDR2 are KGHDR and SFDVKD. CDR3 nucleotides: TGTGCCACCAGTGATTCAGGGTCCCTAAGGGAAAAACTGTTTTTT. This gives the protein CATSDSGSLREKLFF.

This clone occurred once. The rearrangement uses TRBV9 and TRBJ2-2, with D unresolved. Germline V lookup: CDR1 SGDLS, CDR2 YYNGEE. The CDR3 spans 17 residues. Trimming took off 4 bases at V and 1 base at J, with 17 bases between the two ends. CDR3 sequence: CASSQGDVTVNTGELFF. The CDR3 DNA reads as TGTGCCAGCAGCCAAGGAGACGTGACGGTGAACACCGGGGAGCTGTTTTTT.

The chain links TRBV15 to TRBJ2-3; a possible D gene is TRBD2 (5 bases). CDR3 length: 15 amino acids. Trimming shortened V by 1 base and J by 5 bases, and 13 bases separated the two germline ends. Germline lookup yields CDR1 LNHNV and CDR2 YYDKDF (reference sequence). CDR3 DNA: TGTGCCACCAGCAGAGCGCGCAACCGGGGAGATACGCAGTATTTT. Its translation is CATSRARNRGDTQYF.

A single count supports this clone. V usage is TRBV28 and J usage is TRBJ2-2; maybe TRBD1 (6 bases). The length of the CDR3 is 16 residues. The V and J ends lost 2 bases and 0 bases respectively, with 10 bases between them. Per the germline V gene, CDR1 is MDHEN and CDR2 is SYDVKM. The CDR3 reads CASSLGGHTNTGELFF. The DNA for the CDR3 is TGTGCCAGCAGTTTAGGGGGACATACGAACACCGGGGAGCTGTTTTTT. The full variable domain, with the rest looked up from reference TRBV28 and TRBJ2-2, is DVKVTQSSRYLVKRTGEKVFLECVQDMDHENMFWYRQDPGLGLRLIYFSYDVKMKEKGDIPEGYSVSREKKERFSLILESASTNQTSMYLCASSLGGHTNTGELFFGEGSRLTVL.

This clone has only one observation. The chain recombines TRBV7-9 with TRBJ1-2; D gene ambiguous. CDR3 size: 10 residues. With 10 bases removed from V and 4 bases from J, the gap between germline ends came to 7 bases. From germline, CDR1 is SEHNR and CDR2 FQNEAQ (reference sequence). The CDR3 sequence is CATTLYGYTF. The CDR3 DNA follows: TGTGCCACCACCCTCTATGGCTACACCTTC. Looking up the rest from reference TRBV7-9 and TRBJ1-2 gives the full variable domain: DTGVSQNPRHKITKRGQNVTFRCDPISEHNRLYWYRQTLGQGPEFLTYFQNEAQLEKSRLLSDRFSAERPKGSFSTLEIQRTEQGDSAMYLCATTLYGYTFGSGTRLTVV.

The CDR3 sequence is CASSLGTSGISGELFF. The CDR3 DNA is TGTGCCAGCAGCTTAGGGACTAGCGGCATCAGCGGGGAGCTGTTTTTT. V usage is TRBV11-2 and J usage is TRBJ2-2; 10 bases align to TRBD2. Germline CDR1 SGHAT, CDR2 FQNNGV. V shed 1 base, J shed 7 bases, and the junction held 6 bases outside the gene matches. The length of the CDR3 is 16 residues.

The rearrangement joins TRBV3-1 (or the pseudogene TRBV3-2) to TRBJ2-7; 9 nucleotides line up with TRBD1. This CDR3 spans 13 amino acids. CDR1 and CDR2 (germline): LGHDT, YNNKEL (reference sequence). J gave up 5 bases and V 4 bases, and 3 bases lay outside the gene matches. Written as DNA, the CDR3 is TGTGCCAGCAGCCCCCGGGACAGGGACGAGCAGTACTTC. Translating gives CASSPRDRDEQYF.

The rearrangement joins TRBV28 to TRBJ1-1, with D possibly being TRBD1 (5 bases). CDR3 length: 14 residues. The ends were cut back, 8 bases at V and 7 bases at J, with 20 bases in the middle. From germline, CDR1 is MDHEN and CDR2 SYDVKM. In DNA, the CDR3 is TGTGCCAGCGTCCCGGCAGGCGGGGCGGGTGAAGCTTTCTTT. Its translation is CASVPAGGAGEAFF.

This clone was seen a few times. The chain employs TRBV7-9 and TRBJ1-4; no reliable D call. Germline loops: CDR1 SEHNR, CDR2 FQNEAQ (reference sequence). Trimming removed 8 bases from V and 2 bases from J, with 12 bases in between. The CDR3 is made up of 14 amino acids. The chain's CDR3 is CASAPSGTNEKLFF. Here the CDR3 DNA reads TGTGCCAGCGCACCGTCGGGGACTAATGAAAAACTGTTTTTT.

The chain combines TRBV27 with TRBJ2-7, with 7 bases aligning to TRBD1. Germline CDR1 and CDR2: MNHEY and SMNVEV (reference sequence). The CDR3 is 15 residues long. Germline trimming cut 1 base from V and 2 bases from J; bases unmatched to any gene: 5. The CDR3 region is CASSLFVGQAYEQYF. CDR3 coding DNA: TGTGCCAGCAGTTTATTCGTCGGACAGGCCTACGAGCAGTACTTC.

This clone was found a few times. The V call is TRBV5-1, the J call TRBJ1-5; 7 nucleotides align to TRBD1. From germline, CDR1 is SGHRS and CDR2 YFSETQ. Trimming at V came to 2 bases and at J to 4 bases, leaving 6 bases not matched to a gene. The CDR3 sequence is 15 residues long. The CDR3 region has the DNA TGCGCCAGCAGCTTAGACGGGACAGCTAATCAGCCCCAGCATTTT. This codes for CASSLDGTANQPQHF.